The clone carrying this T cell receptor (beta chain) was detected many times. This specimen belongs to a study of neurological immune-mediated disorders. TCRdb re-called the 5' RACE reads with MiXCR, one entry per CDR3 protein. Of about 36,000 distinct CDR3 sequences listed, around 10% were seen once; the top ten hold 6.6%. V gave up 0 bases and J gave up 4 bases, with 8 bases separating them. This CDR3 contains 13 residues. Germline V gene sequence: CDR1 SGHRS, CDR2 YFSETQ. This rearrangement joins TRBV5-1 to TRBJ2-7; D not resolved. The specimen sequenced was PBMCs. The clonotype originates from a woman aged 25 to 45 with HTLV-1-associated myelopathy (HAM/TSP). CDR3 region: CASSLVGGYEQYF. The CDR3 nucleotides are TGCGCCAGCAGCTTGGTGGGTGGATACGAGCAGTACTTC.